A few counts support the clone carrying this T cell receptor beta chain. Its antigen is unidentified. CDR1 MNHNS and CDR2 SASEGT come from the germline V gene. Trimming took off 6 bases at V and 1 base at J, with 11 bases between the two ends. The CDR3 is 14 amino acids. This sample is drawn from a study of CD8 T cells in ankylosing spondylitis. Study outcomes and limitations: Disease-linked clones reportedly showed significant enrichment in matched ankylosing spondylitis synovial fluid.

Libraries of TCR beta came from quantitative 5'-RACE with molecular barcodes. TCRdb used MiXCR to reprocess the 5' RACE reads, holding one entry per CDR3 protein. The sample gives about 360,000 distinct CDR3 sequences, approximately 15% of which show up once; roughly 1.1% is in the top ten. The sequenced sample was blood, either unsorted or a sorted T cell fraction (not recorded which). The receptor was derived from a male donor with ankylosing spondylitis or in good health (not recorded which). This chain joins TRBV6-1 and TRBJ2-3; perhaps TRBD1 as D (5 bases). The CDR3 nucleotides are TGTGCCAGCAGCCTGATGACAGGCACAGATACGCAGTATTTT. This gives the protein CASSLMTGTDTQYF.